A selection of T cell receptor beta chains follows, all from one sample in a study of T cells after yellow fever vaccination. TCRdb passed the 5' RACE reads through MiXCR, listing each CDR3 protein once. Counted here are about 260,000 distinct CDR3 sequences, roughly 3.7% occurring once; the ten biggest clones make up 19%. This material consisted of PBMCs, taken 15 days after the yellow fever booster vaccination. These receptors were collected from a man aged 18 to 29 who received the YFV17D yellow fever vaccine. The CDR3 runs from the conserved cysteine through the conserved F or W.

V gene	J gene	CDR3 protein
TRBV5-1	TRBJ2-7	CASSPRTSGPWAYEQYF
TRBV12-3/TRBV12-4	TRBJ2-1	CASSPIGGGSYNEQFF
TRBV12-3/TRBV12-4	TRBJ1-1	CASSFRRQGSHTEAFF
TRBV6-6	TRBJ2-1	CASSPPGGNEQFF
TRBV12-3/TRBV12-4	TRBJ1-1	CASSLRALNTEAFF
TRBV7-2	TRBJ2-7	CASSLVGSSYEQYF
TRBV19	TRBJ2-3	CASSIFAGDGTDTQYF
TRBV5-1	TRBJ2-2	CASGTGGPAYTGELFF
TRBV2	TRBJ1-2	CASSEQGDGYTF
TRBV7-3	TRBJ2-3	CASSPDLTSAADTQYF
TRBV6-2/TRBV6-3	TRBJ2-7	CASRLGSYEQYF
TRBV7-2	TRBJ2-7	CASSLEGGGNPSYEQYF
TRBV29-1	TRBJ1-1	CSASGQENTEAFF
TRBV7-9	TRBJ1-1	CASSSQGSVVAEAFF
TRBV27	TRBJ2-2	CASGKQRGQGTGELFF
TRBV7-9	TRBJ1-4	CASSDTGESNEKLFF
TRBV7-9	TRBJ1-2	CASSPDSPYGYTF
TRBV12-3/TRBV12-4	TRBJ1-1	CASSLTGPTEAFF
TRBV4-3	TRBJ2-7	CASSQDLGTTFPYEQYF
TRBV6-5	TRBJ2-1	CASREFNEQFF
TRBV12-3/TRBV12-4	TRBJ2-3	CASSFRTRIDTQYF
TRBV6-5	TRBJ2-7	CASGNLGLYYEQYF
TRBV29-1	TRBJ2-5	CSGGGSQETQYF
TRBV27	TRBJ2-2	CASSSFKTGELFF
TRBV7-2	TRBJ2-5	CASSLSLGLPLETQYF
TRBV13	TRBJ1-1	CASSDQRFRRAFF
TRBV6-5	TRBJ2-2	CASSYGPSGELFF
TRBV20-1	TRBJ1-2	CSARKLEVGDYGYTF
TRBV6-5	TRBJ2-1	CASSYSDAYNEQFF
TRBV6-5	TRBJ1-5	CASSYGGRQPQHF
TRBV7-9	TRBJ1-2	CASSEGTGGLRGYTF
TRBV7-9	TRBJ2-1	CASSPAGAAYNEQFF
TRBV7-2	TRBJ2-2	CASRTQIAGETGELFF
TRBV7-2	TRBJ1-3	CASSLSHSYSGNTIYF
TRBV29-1	TRBJ1-2	CSVYRLRYGYTF
TRBV6-2/TRBV6-3	TRBJ2-7	CASSGLAGGYNEQYF
TRBV15	TRBJ2-7	CATSRDKVGRDSYEQYF
TRBV20-1	TRBJ2-7	CSAQSGDFYEQYF
TRBV6-2/TRBV6-3	TRBJ2-6	CASRVSGANVLTF
TRBV3-1	TRBJ2-5	CASSDQLRAETQYF
TRBV7-3	TRBJ2-3	CASSQAVAGTDTQYF
TRBV4-2	TRBJ2-3	CATEWTSGGHTQYF
TRBV12-3/TRBV12-4	TRBJ1-4	CASKKRAGPTNEKLFF
TRBV15	TRBJ2-7	CATSSPPGTGWAREQYF
TRBV7-9	TRBJ1-1	CASSLARTGGALEAFF
TRBV20-1	TRBJ1-1	CSASRGTEAFF
TRBV5-4	TRBJ2-4	CASSSDGNIQYF
TRBV25-1	TRBJ1-5	CASSERNNQPQHF
TRBV7-9	TRBJ1-3	CASSQQTGNTIYF
TRBV29-1	TRBJ2-5	CSVEEAGDLRETQYF
TRBV7-2	TRBJ1-6	CASSLMFQNSPLHF
TRBV10-3	TRBJ2-3	CATSTSTDTQYF
TRBV5-1	TRBJ2-1	CASSSHLDEQFF
TRBV5-1	TRBJ2-1	CASSLDSGRKQFF
TRBV5-1	TRBJ2-1	CASSLAPENNEQFF
TRBV20-1	TRBJ1-3	CSARRPASGNTIYF
TRBV6-5	TRBJ1-1	CASWGQRLGVTEAFF